The present TCR beta chain was sequenced within a study of blood T cell repertoires in COVID-19. Clones were read by immunoSEQ multiplex PCR, and TCRdb kept only the in-frame ones, dropping some. The sample contains around 100,000 clones, around four fifths of which appear only once. The sequence was collected from a man between 60 and 70 years old with acute or convalescent COVID-19. Specimen: peripheral blood.

The CDR3: CASATGQGDGKLFF. DNA of the CDR3: TGTGCCAGCGCAACGGGACAGGGGGACGGAAAACTGTTTTTT. The chain employs TRBV7-2 and TRBJ1-4, with 11 bases that match TRBD1. The junction had 9 bases not matched to a gene; V was cut back by 8 bases and J by 10 bases. There are 14 residues in the CDR3. Germline V gives CDR1 SGHTA, CDR2 FQGNSA.